The 29 T cell receptor beta chains in this list originate from one sample, sequenced in a study of cytotoxic CD8 clonotypes in ibrutinib-treated CLL. TCRdb's table, derived via immunoSEQ multiplex PCR, lists solely in-frame clones and lacks some. The repertoire holds around 15,000 clones, 65% to 70% seen once, with over 15% in the top ten. The sequencing here drew on PBMCs, taken before ibrutinib treatment. The source of these receptors is a human donor with chronic lymphocytic leukemia.

This clone is medium-sized in the sample. V and J are TRBV5-1 and TRBJ2-4; D uncertain. V lost 0 bases to trimming and J lost 11 bases, with 12 bases between them. Germline V CDR1 and CDR2: SGHRS, YFSETQ. The CDR3 is 13 residues long. CDR3 loop: CASSLAPARVQYF. The CDR3 nucleotides are TGCGCCAGCAGCTTGGCTCCGGCCCGGGTTCAGTACTTC.

The rearrangement links TRBV9 to TRBJ2-3; D perhaps matches TRBD2 (6 bases). Germline CDR1 is SGDLS and CDR2 is YYNGEE. The CDR3 totals 14 residues. The V gene lost 3 bases and the J gene lost 4 bases, with 12 bases spanning the gap. The CDR3 loop reads CASSALGLPDTQYF. For the CDR3, the DNA is TGTGCCAGCAGCGCCCTGGGACTTCCAGATACGCAGTATTTT.

This CDR3 is CASSQDRSNTEAFF. The CDR3, as DNA: TGTGCCAGCAGCCAGGACAGATCGAACACTGAAGCTTTCTTT. The V gene is TRBV11-3, the J gene TRBJ1-1; D is perhaps TRBD1 (6 bases). V shed 5 bases and J shed 1 base, with 11 bases lying between them. CDR3 length: 14 residues. The germline CDR1 and CDR2 sequences are SGHNT and YENEEA.

The CDR3 DNA sequence: TGCGCCAGCAGCCAGATAAGGACCTCACTGAACACTGAAGCTTTCTTT. It encodes CASSQIRTSLNTEAFF. This chain links TRBV4-1 with TRBJ1-1; the D is unclear. Trimming stripped 3 bases from V and 0 bases from J, with 14 bases between. The CDR3 is made up of 16 amino acids. The germline gives CDR1 MGHRA, CDR2 YSYEKL.

This rearrangement joins TRBV11-3 to TRBJ2-1; 9 nucleotides line up with TRBD2. Unmatched junction bases numbered 5, after V lost 8 bases and J lost 9 bases. Germline V gives CDR1 SGHNT, CDR2 YENEEA. This CDR3 has 12 amino acids. CDR3 nucleotide sequence: TGTGCCAGCTCAACAGCGGGGGGTGAGCAGTTCTTC. This sequence encodes CASSTAGGEQFF.

The chain is built from TRBV25-1 and TRBJ1-4; D is ambiguous. V dropped 3 bases and J dropped 5 bases, with 7 bases sitting between them. The CDR3 has 13 amino acids. The germline CDR1 and CDR2 sequences are MGHDK and SYGVNS. CDR3: CASSERPNEKLFF. The CDR3 DNA sequence: TGTGCCAGCAGTGAGAGGCCAAATGAAAAACTGTTTTTT. The complete variable domain, with remaining parts taken from reference TRBV25-1 and TRBJ1-4, reads EADIYQTPRYLVIGTGKKITLECSQTMGHDKMYWYQQDPGMELHLIHYSYGVNSTEKGDLSSESTVSRIRTEHFPLTLESARPSHTSQYLCASSERPNEKLFFGSGTQLSVL.

The chain is built from TRBV5-6 and TRBJ1-5; 8 positions agree with TRBD1. The CDR3 loop spans 15 amino acids. J gave up 4 bases and V 4 bases, and 7 bases lay outside the gene matches. Germline V lookup: CDR1 SGHDT, CDR2 YYEEEE. The CDR3 sequence is CASSMGGTGNQPQHF. The DNA for the CDR3 is TGTGCCAGCAGCATGGGGGGGACAGGAAATCAGCCCCAGCATTTT.

This clone came up a few times. J is TRBJ2-5 and V is TRBV4-3, with no clear D. The CDR3 totals 18 residues. The V gene's germline CDR1 is LGHNA and CDR2 YSLEER. Trimming took off 4 bases at V and 0 bases at J, with 21 bases between the two ends. CDR3 in amino acids: CASSRELSGRTNQETQYF. In DNA form, the CDR3 reads TGCGCCAGCAGCCGAGAACTATCGGGCAGGACCAACCAAGAGACCCAGTACTTC.

V usage is TRBV9 and J usage is TRBJ2-1, with 9 bases aligning to TRBD2. Unmatched junction bases numbered 7, after V lost 0 bases and J lost 9 bases. Germline CDR1 reads SGDLS; CDR2 reads YYNGEE. The CDR3 consists of 15 residues. This CDR3 reads CASSVVSGGRGEQFF. The CDR3 coding sequence is TGTGCCAGCAGCGTAGTAAGCGGGGGGCGAGGTGAGCAGTTCTTC.

This clone was counted only a few times. The V gene is TRBV7-3, the J gene TRBJ2-2; perhaps TRBD2 as D (6 bases). The germline V and J ends were trimmed by 8 bases and 9 bases, with 10 bases remaining between them. The CDR3 is 11 amino acids. Germline CDR1 SGHTA, CDR2 FQGTGA. As DNA, the CDR3 is TGTGCCAGCGGGCGGGGCCGGGAGCTGTTTTTT. The encoded protein is CASGRGRELFF.

This clone was detected a few times. V and J are TRBV6-5 and TRBJ1-5; 7 nucleotides align to TRBD1. CDR3 size: 14 residues. V dropped 5 bases and J dropped 7; count of bases not matched to a gene: 8. Per the germline V gene, CDR1 is MNHEY and CDR2 is SVGAGI. For the CDR3, the DNA is TGTGCCAGCAGTAAAGACAGGGATGGACAGCCCCAGCATTTT. Encoded protein: CASSKDRDGQPQHF.

The chain uses TRBV6-1 and TRBJ1-1; D unresolved. The CDR3 has 14 residues. Deletions cut 8 bases from V and 1 base from J, with 14 bases between. Germline lookup yields CDR1 MNHNS and CDR2 SASEGT. In DNA, the CDR3 is TGTGCCAGCCATAGAGGGTTCCAGAACACTGAAGCTTTCTTT. Its protein is CASHRGFQNTEAFF.

This clone appeared a few times. The rearrangement uses TRBV19 and TRBJ1-1; D is undetermined. Trimming cost V 7 bases and J 0 bases, with 9 bases left between them. The CDR3 consists of 13 residues. In germline, CDR1 is LNHDA, CDR2 SQIVND (reference sequence). The CDR3 is CASKGWMNTEAFF. CDR3 DNA: TGTGCCAGTAAGGGTTGGATGAACACTGAAGCTTTCTTT.

The chain uses TRBV30 and TRBJ2-7; no clear D. Germline V gene sequence: CDR1 GTSNPN, CDR2 SVGIG (reference sequence). This CDR3 comprises 13 residues. Between the trimmed V and J ends, which lost 2 bases and 4 bases, there was a span of 12 bases. CDR3 coding DNA: TGTGCCTGGAGTCCTAAAGTCAAGTACGAGCAGTACTTC. It specifies CAWSPKVKYEQYF.

J is TRBJ1-1 and V is TRBV29-1; D call uncertain. Trimming took off 5 bases at V and 1 base at J, with 2 bases between the two ends. Germline lookup yields CDR1 SQVTM and CDR2 ANQGSEA. The CDR3 loop spans 10 amino acids. The CDR3 DNA follows: TGCAGCGTTAAGAACACTGAAGCTTTCTTT. This codes for CSVKNTEAFF.

This clone was seen only a few times. V and J are TRBV6-6 and TRBJ1-4; a weak D match, TRBD1 (5 bases). CDR3 length equals 14 residues. Germline V lookup: CDR1 MNHNY, CDR2 SVGAGI (reference sequence). Trimming took 0 bases from V and 12 from J, leaving 14 bases between them. The CDR3, as DNA: TGTGCCAGCAGTTACTCGTATACCGTGGGGGAACTGTTTTTT. Translating it yields CASSYSYTVGELFF.

This rearrangement joins TRBV28 to TRBJ2-7; 10 nucleotides line up with TRBD2. Germline CDR1 reads MDHEN; CDR2 reads SYDVKM. This CDR3 contains 14 residues. The V and J ends lost 5 bases and 5 bases, in that order; junction bases with no gene match: 6. CDR3 nucleotide sequence: TGTGCCAGCAGTGGGGCCGGGACTAGCGACGAGCAGTACTTC. Translating gives CASSGAGTSDEQYF.

This chain's CDR3 is CAWNRWRGATDTQYF. CDR3 bases: TGTGCCTGGAACAGATGGCGGGGAGCCACAGATACGCAGTATTTT. This sequence joins TRBV30 and TRBJ2-3, with a possible D match to TRBD2 (6 bases). The V gene's germline CDR1 is GTSNPN and CDR2 SVGIG (reference sequence). V lost 4 bases and J 2 bases, leaving 16 bases between the germline ends. The CDR3 totals 15 residues. The full variable domain, completed using reference TRBV30 and TRBJ2-3, is SQTIHQWPATLVQPVGSPLSLECTVEGTSNPNLYWYRQAAGRGLQLLFYSVGIGQISSEVPQNLSASRPQDRQFILSSKKLLLSDSGFYLCAWNRWRGATDTQYFGPGTRLTVL.

The CDR3 sequence: CASSPRLLVTGELFF. CDR3 DNA: TGTGCCAGCAGCCCCCGGTTGCTGGTCACCGGGGAGCTGTTTTTT. This sequence joins TRBV7-9 and TRBJ2-2; D is unresolved. The CDR3 sequence is 15 residues long. The V gene's germline CDR1 is SEHNR and CDR2 FQNEAQ (reference sequence). The V and J ends lost 5 bases and 4 bases respectively, with 14 bases between them.

V gene TRBV30 combines with J gene TRBJ2-5; D unclear. This CDR3 has 11 residues. Looked up from germline, CDR1 is GTSNPN and CDR2 is SVGIG (reference sequence). V was trimmed by 2 bases and J by 5 bases, leaving 6 bases between them. This CDR3 is CAWSFAETQYF. CDR3 in DNA: TGTGCCTGGAGTTTCGCGGAGACCCAGTACTTC.

The chain has TRBV7-8 and TRBJ1-2, with D uncertain. With 5 bases removed from V and 8 bases from J, the gap between germline ends came to 18 bases. The CDR3 totals 14 residues. CDR1 and CDR2 from the germline V gene are SGHVS and FQNEAQ. The CDR3 region is CASSPGGITNGYTF. CDR3 DNA sequence: TGTGCCAGCAGCCCAGGAGGAATTACTAACGGCTACACCTTC.

The chain combines TRBV30 with TRBJ1-3; D gene uncertain. V dropped 0 bases and J dropped 7 bases, with 10 bases sitting between them. The CDR3 covers 13 residues. CDR1 is GTSNPN and CDR2 is SVGIG in the germline V gene (reference sequence). DNA for the CDR3: TGTGCCTGGAGTGTAATAGGTGGGAACACCATATATTTT. Its translation is CAWSVIGGNTIYF.

This clone has only a few counts. The gene calls are TRBV6-6 and TRBJ1-6; the match to TRBD1 covers 7 bases. V was pared by 6 bases and J by 9 bases, with 5 bases of the junction left unmatched. Germline V CDR1 and CDR2: MNHNY, SVGAGI (reference sequence). CDR3 size: 13 residues. CDR3 region: CASRDRDGSPLHF. In DNA, the CDR3 is TGTGCCAGCAGAGACAGGGATGGTTCACCCCTCCACTTT.

The rearrangement joins TRBV28 to TRBJ2-3, with 8 bases aligning to TRBD1. Germline V gene sequence: CDR1 MDHEN, CDR2 SYDVKM. V shed 7 bases and J 7 bases; nucleotides not matched to a gene: 4. This CDR3 is 12 amino acids long. DNA of the CDR3: TGTGCCAGCAATACAGGGGGATATACGCAGTATTTT. The encoded protein is CASNTGGYTQYF.

In its sample, this clone was seen once. The J gene is TRBJ1-2, the V gene TRBV10-2; D remains ambiguous. V lost 4 bases and J lost 1, with 10 bases in between. CDR1 is WSHSY and CDR2 is SAAADI in the germline V gene. The CDR3 covers 14 residues. The CDR3 nucleotides are TGCGCCAGCAGTGGTATCTGGGGTAACTATGGCTACACCTTC. Protein sequence: CASSGIWGNYGYTF.

This clone was seen a handful of times. The rearrangement joins TRBV6-1 to TRBJ2-1; the D gene could be TRBD1 or TRBD2 (6 bases each). The CDR3 consists of 15 residues. Trimming removed 1 base from V and 6 bases from J, with 13 bases in between. CDR1 is MNHNS, CDR2 SASEGT, per germline. In DNA form, the CDR3 reads TGTGCCAGCAGTGAAGAAGAGGAGGGGGGCAATGAGCAGTTCTTC. This codes for CASSEEEEGGNEQFF.

This chain connects TRBV5-1 to TRBJ1-1, with a weak D call TRBD1 (5 bases). V was shortened by 4 bases and J by 6 bases, with 13 bases between the two germline ends. The germline CDR1 and CDR2 sequences are SGHRS and YFSETQ. CDR3 size: 13 residues. The CDR3 loop reads CASSQGTGAEAFF. CDR3 in DNA: TGCGCCAGCAGCCAAGGGACGGGGGCTGAAGCTTTCTTT.

The CDR3 DNA is TGTGCCAGCAGCTTAGTAGCGGGGCAGAACACCGGGGAGCTGTTTTTT. It is translated as CASSLVAGQNTGELFF. This chain uses TRBV7-2 with TRBJ2-2; 8 bases are a match to TRBD2. The ends lost 1 base at V and 1 base at J; junction bases unmatched: 2. Per the germline V gene, CDR1 is SGHTA and CDR2 is FQGNSA. CDR3 length equals 16 residues.

The table lists this clone with a few counts. The chain uses TRBV7-3 and TRBJ2-2; 11 nucleotides agree with TRBD2. The germline CDR1 and CDR2 sequences are SGHTA and FQGTGA. This CDR3 region has 15 residues. V lost 5 bases to trimming and J lost 5 bases; unmatched junction nucleotides: 4. CDR3 sequence reads: CASSPGLAVTGELFF. CDR3 sequence (DNA): TGTGCCAGCAGCCCGGGACTAGCGGTTACCGGGGAGCTGTTTTTT.